A selection of T cell receptor beta chains follows, all from one sample in a study of T-cell memory formation after mild COVID-19. Each CDR3 protein is one row after TCRdb ran MiXCR on the 5' RACE reads. This table has 150,000 or so distinct CDR3 sequences, about 23% appearing once. Sequenced: PBMCs or a T cell subset sorted from them (not recorded which). The receptors shown here come from an adult woman who had mild COVID-19 (a few samples of this study predate the infection). Cell type and time point are not known. Both conserved end residues are part of each CDR3. The order of the fields is CDR3 length, V gene, D gene, clone size, J gene, CDR3 DNA, CDR3 protein. The D gene is left open where the match is weak. Clone size is not always given. Where it is, it says once, few, many or a class for expanded clones.

length: 15; V: TRBV5-5; D: .; size: .; J: TRBJ2-4; DNA: TGTGCCAGCAGCTCAGTGACAGCAGCCAAAAACATTCAGTACTTC; CDR3: CASSSVTAAKNIQYF
length: 16; V: TRBV6-6; D: TRBD1; size: .; J: TRBJ1-5; DNA: TGTGCCAGCATGCAGGGGGTGGAGGTAATTAATCAGCCCCAGCATTTT; CDR3: CASMQGVEVINQPQHF
length: 14; V: TRBV7-6; D: .; size: .; J: TRBJ1-1; DNA: TGTGCCAGCAGCTTGGTGGAGGGGGACACTGAAGCTTTCTTT; CDR3: CASSLVEGDTEAFF
length: 12; V: TRBV6-6; D: .; size: few; J: TRBJ1-1; DNA: TGTGCCAGCACCCCCACGGGTACTGAAGCTTTCTTT; CDR3: CASTPTGTEAFF
length: 17; V: TRBV15; D: TRBD1; size: .; J: TRBJ1-1; DNA: TGTGCCACCAGCAGGCGGACAGGGGGCCCGATGAACACTGAAGCTTTCTTT; CDR3: CATSRRTGGPMNTEAFF
length: 15; V: TRBV6-5; D: .; size: .; J: TRBJ2-1; DNA: TGTGCCAGCGATTGCGGGACCCGTAGTAACAATGAGCAGTTCTTC; CDR3: CASDCGTRSNNEQFF
length: 13; V: TRBV9; D: .; size: once; J: TRBJ2-2; DNA: TGTGCCAGCTCCCCAGGGTCAACCGGGGAGCTGTTTTTT; CDR3: CASSPGSTGELFF
length: 13; V: TRBV20-1; D: TRBD1; size: .; J: TRBJ1-2; DNA: TGCAGTGTCCCGGGGGAACAGGGGGGAGGCTACACCTTC; CDR3: CSVPGEQGGGYTF
length: 12; V: TRBV29-1; D: .; size: few; J: TRBJ2-3; DNA: TGCAGCGTTGAAGAGACAGGACTACACCAGTATTTT; CDR3: CSVEETGLHQYF
length: 13; V: TRBV7-9; D: TRBD2; size: .; J: TRBJ2-1; DNA: TGTGCCAGCAGCCCTAGCGGGGGGGTTGAGCAGTTCTTC; CDR3: CASSPSGGVEQFF
length: 15; V: TRBV9; D: .; size: .; J: TRBJ2-1; DNA: TGTGCCAGCAGCGAGGAGGGGGCGCGGGACAATGAGCAGTTCTTC; CDR3: CASSEEGARDNEQFF
length: 13; V: TRBV3-1; D: .; size: .; J: TRBJ2-1; DNA: TGTGCCAGCAGCCAACGGACCTACAATGAGCAGTTCTTC; CDR3: CASSQRTYNEQFF
length: 13; V: TRBV21-1; D: .; size: few; J: TRBJ1-1; DNA: TGTGCCAGCAGCAAGTATCAGGGACACCAAGCTTTCTTT; CDR3: CASSKYQGHQAFF
length: 13; V: TRBV29-1; D: .; size: few; J: TRBJ2-2; DNA: TGCAGCGTTGAGGGGGGGAACACCGGGGAGCTGTTTTTT; CDR3: CSVEGGNTGELFF
length: 15; V: TRBV2; D: .; size: .; J: TRBJ1-1; DNA: TGTGCCAGCAGTGTGGCAGGGCCTATGAACACTGAAGCTTTCTTT; CDR3: CASSVAGPMNTEAFF
length: 15; V: TRBV7-9; D: .; size: .; J: TRBJ1-1; DNA: TGTGCCAGCAGCTTAGCAGAAGGGCTGAACACTGAAGCTTTCTTT; CDR3: CASSLAEGLNTEAFF
length: 15; V: TRBV11-2; D: .; size: .; J: TRBJ1-2; DNA: TGTGCCAGCAGCTTAGACACAGGCTGGAGCTATGGCTACACCTTC; CDR3: CASSLDTGWSYGYTF
length: 17; V: TRBV20-1; D: TRBD2; size: .; J: TRBJ2-5; DNA: TGCAGTGCTAGAGGGCTAGCGGGAGAGGGGATACAAGAGACCCAGTACTTC; CDR3: CSARGLAGEGIQETQYF